These 15 T cell receptor beta chains were all obtained from the same sample, sequenced in a study of shared clonotypes between healthy human individuals. Using immunoSEQ multiplex PCR, the repertoire was profiled, and TCRdb retains in-frame clones only, with some absent. The sample includes roughly 2.2 million clones, about 90% of them seen just once. Sequenced input: naive CD4+ T cells from PBMCs. The subset is: CD45RA+ positively selected. These receptors were taken from a man between 18 and 29 years old in good health. Some clones in this sample may be carry-over from other donors' samples.

V is TRBV7-9 and J is TRBJ2-2; D unresolved. Germline V gene sequence: CDR1 SEHNR, CDR2 FQNEAQ (reference sequence). This CDR3 has 16 residues. The V gene lost 5 bases and the J gene lost 2 bases, with 15 bases spanning the gap. DNA for the CDR3: TGTGCCAGCAGCCCGGATCCCCCCATAAACACCGGGGAGCTGTTTTTT. Its protein product is CASSPDPPINTGELFF.

The chain carries TRBV15 and TRBJ2-7; no firm D call. This CDR3 contains 13 residues. Trimming pared 3 bases from V and 7 bases from J, leaving 13 bases between. Germline lookup yields CDR1 LNHNV and CDR2 YYDKDF (reference sequence). CDR3 loop: CATSSAPLGEQYF. The CDR3 DNA reads TGTGCCACCAGCAGTGCCCCCCTCGGGGAGCAGTACTTC. Looking up the rest from reference TRBV15 and TRBJ2-7 gives the full variable domain: DAMVIQNPRYQVTQFGKPVTLSCSQTLNHNVMYWYQQKSSQAPKLLFHYYDKDFNNEADTPDNFQSRRPNTSFCFLDIRSPGLGDTAMYLCATSSAPLGEQYFGPGTRLTVT.

This chain links TRBV10-3 with TRBJ2-3; 8 bases align to TRBD2. This CDR3 comprises 15 residues. Germline loops: CDR1 ENHRY, CDR2 SYGVKD. V trimming: 5 bases; J trimming: 7 bases; junction bases outside the gene matches: 11. In DNA, the CDR3 is TGTGCCATCAGTTCTTCCAGCGGGAGTCGGAATACGCAGTATTTT. It codes for CAISSSSGSRNTQYF.

This chain connects TRBV7-2 to TRBJ2-7, with TRBD2 matching 7 bases. Germline V gene lookup returns CDR1 SGHTA and CDR2 FQGNSA. V shed 0 bases, J shed 3 bases, and the junction held 17 bases outside the gene matches. This CDR3 comprises 19 residues. CDR3 bases: TGTGCCAGCAGCTTAGCCTTTGGGGGGGTAGCGGGCCTACTCTACGAGCAGTACTTC. Translation gives CASSLAFGGVAGLLYEQYF. Full variable domain (remainder filled in from reference TRBV7-2 and TRBJ2-7): GAGVSQSPSNKVTEKGKDVELRCDPISGHTALYWYRQSLGQGLEFLIYFQGNSAPDKSGLPSDRFSAERTGGSVSTLTIQRTQQEDSAVYLCASSLAFGGVAGLLYEQYFGPGTRLTVT.

The V and J genes are TRBV5-1 and TRBJ2-3; 8 bases fit TRBD1. Germline assignment: CDR1 SGHRS and CDR2 YFSETQ. This CDR3 is 15 amino acids long. The V segment lost 4 bases and the J segment 5 bases; nucleotides outside the gene matches: 9. The CDR3 protein is CASSQSDRVVDTQYF. The CDR3, as DNA: TGCGCCAGCAGCCAGTCGGACAGGGTTGTAGATACGCAGTATTTT.

Comments on this clone: This same CDR3 is encoded by further DNA sequences in the sample. The genes are TRBV7-2 and TRBJ2-2, with D possibly matching TRBD2 (5 bases). The V end was cut by 1 base, the J end by 5 bases, with 8 bases between. Per the germline V gene, CDR1 is SGHTA and CDR2 is FQGNSA. The CDR3 consists of 14 residues. The CDR3 loop reads CASSLERSTGELFF. CDR3 sequence (DNA): TGTGCCAGCAGCTTAGAGCGGAGTACCGGGGAGCTGTTTTTT.

This clone was detected only a few times. The chain joins TRBV11-1 to TRBJ1-1; D might be TRBD1 (5 bases). The CDR3 spans 13 residues. CDR1 is SGHAT, CDR2 FQDESV, per germline (reference sequence). Trimming took 5 bases from V and 6 from J, leaving 13 bases between them. The CDR3 here is CASSADRESEAFF. As DNA, the CDR3 is TGTGCCAGCAGCGCAGACAGAGAGTCTGAAGCTTTCTTT.

Remarks on this clone: Additional DNA sequences in this sample encode the identical CDR3. The chain couples TRBV7-2 to TRBJ2-3; weak D call: TRBD1 (6 bases). Trimming cost V 1 base and J 1 base, with 6 bases left between them. CDR1 and CDR2 from the germline V gene are SGHTA and FQGNSA. The CDR3 spans 14 residues. CDR3 nucleotides: TGTGCCAGCAGCTTAGACAGGGGCACAGATACGCAGTATTTT. Translating gives CASSLDRGTDTQYF. Full variable domain (remainder filled in from reference TRBV7-2 and TRBJ2-3): GAGVSQSPSNKVTEKGKDVELRCDPISGHTALYWYRQSLGQGLEFLIYFQGNSAPDKSGLPSDRFSAERTGGSVSTLTIQRTQQEDSAVYLCASSLDRGTDTQYFGPGTRLTVL.

As for this clone: Other DNA sequences from this sample encode an identical CDR3 as well. CDR3 protein: CASSGPDTQYF. Written as DNA, the CDR3 is TGTGCCAGCAGTGGCCCTGATACGCAGTATTTT. The gene calls are TRBV28 and TRBJ2-3; D remains ambiguous. Between the trimmed V and J ends, which lost 5 bases and 6 bases, there was a span of 6 bases. Germline values: CDR1 MDHEN, CDR2 SYDVKM. CDR3 length equals 11 residues.

The chain joins TRBV5-1 to TRBJ2-7; 10 bases line up with TRBD2. This CDR3 is built from 15 residues. V shed 4 bases and J 4 bases; nucleotides not matched to a gene: 8. Per germline, CDR1 SGHRS and CDR2 YFSETQ. The CDR3 coding sequence is TGCGCCAGCAGCCAAGCCGGGACTAGCGCATACGAGCAGTACTTC. It codes for CASSQAGTSAYEQYF.

V and J are TRBV28 and TRBJ1-2; maybe TRBD1 (5 bases). This CDR3 has 15 residues. The germline gives CDR1 MDHEN, CDR2 SYDVKM. The V end lost 5 bases, the J end lost 5 bases, and 18 bases lay between the germline ends. In DNA form, the CDR3 reads TGTGCCAGCAGTGCCAGACAGCTATGGCTTTATGGCTACACCTTC. Translation: CASSARQLWLYGYTF.

This clone was observed a few times. The rearrangement uses TRBV2 and TRBJ2-7; 7 nucleotides match TRBD1. Per the germline V gene, CDR1 is SNHLY and CDR2 is FYNNEI. V trimming: 5 bases; J trimming: 6 bases; junction bases outside the gene matches: 1. The CDR3 contains 11 residues. CDR3 nucleotide sequence: TGTGCCAGCAGTAACAGGGGCGAGCAGTACTTC. Amino acid sequence: CASSNRGEQYF.

The J gene is TRBJ2-1, the V gene TRBV7-3; 8 positions agree with TRBD2. The germline V gene has CDR1 SGHTA and CDR2 FQGTGA. The CDR3 runs 14 residues. The V gene end was trimmed by 3 bases and the J gene end by 9 bases; junction bases not matched to a gene: 7. The CDR3 nucleotides read TGTGCCAGCAGCTTCGACGGGAGGGCCGGTGAGCAGTTCTTC. Its translation: CASSFDGRAGEQFF.

This chain joins TRBV6-6 and TRBJ1-3; unclear D gene. The CDR3 sequence is 15 residues long. V lost 2 bases and J 4 bases, leaving 12 bases between the germline ends. From germline, CDR1 is MNHNY and CDR2 SVGAGI (reference sequence). Here the CDR3 reads CASSYTGPSGNTIYF. CDR3 nucleotides: TGTGCCAGCAGTTACACGGGCCCCTCAGGAAACACCATATATTTT.

The chain couples TRBV7-2 to TRBJ1-3, with D possibly being TRBD1 (5 bases). From germline, CDR1 is SGHTA and CDR2 FQGNSA. The ends were cut back, 4 bases at V and 8 bases at J, with 9 bases in the middle. The CDR3 totals 12 residues. The CDR3 reads CASSSDSYTIYF. The CDR3 nucleotides read TGTGCCAGCAGCTCCGACAGCTACACCATATATTTT.